The entry below describes one TCR beta chain. Other DNA sequences of this sample code for an identical CDR3. Lesional scalp tissue (obtained by punch biopsy) and peripheral blood were collected from alopecia areata patients. The entry originates in a study of CD8+ T cells in alopecia areata. Study-level background: Tofacitinib ran 6 to 18 months, followed by 6 months off drug.

Investigators isolated RNA and reverse transcribed it into cDNA to act as the sequencing template. The protocol was immunoSEQ multiplex PCR, while the TCRdb copy is restricted to in-frame clones and leaves out a portion. This table holds around 140,000 clones, 49% found once. Trimming pared 4 bases from V and 6 bases from J, leaving 5 bases between. This CDR3 is 10 amino acids long. Germline values: CDR1 SQVTM, CDR2 ANQGSEA. This sequence was found in a human donor with alopecia areata. The material was CD8+ T cells sorted from blood, obtained at week 0. The rearrangement uses TRBV29-1 and TRBJ2-3; D ambiguous. The CDR3 nucleotides read TGCAGCGTTGTTAGGGATACGCAGTATTTT. Protein: CSVVRDTQYF.